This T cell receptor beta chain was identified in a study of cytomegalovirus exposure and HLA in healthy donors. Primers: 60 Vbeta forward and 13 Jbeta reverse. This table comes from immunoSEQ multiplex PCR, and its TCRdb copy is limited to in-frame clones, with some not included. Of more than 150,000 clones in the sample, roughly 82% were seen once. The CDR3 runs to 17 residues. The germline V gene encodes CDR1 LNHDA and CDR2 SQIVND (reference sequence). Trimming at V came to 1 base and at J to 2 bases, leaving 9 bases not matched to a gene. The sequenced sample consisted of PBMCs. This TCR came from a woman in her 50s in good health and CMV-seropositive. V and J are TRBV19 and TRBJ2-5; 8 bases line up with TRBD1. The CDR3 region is CASSIGGWTGIQETQYF. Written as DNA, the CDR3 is TGTGCCAGTAGTATAGGGGGTTGGACAGGGATACAAGAGACCCAGTACTTC. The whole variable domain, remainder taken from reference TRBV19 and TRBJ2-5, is DGGITQSPKYLFRKEGQNVTLSCEQNLNHDAMYWYRQDPGQGLRLIYYSQIVNDFQKGDIAEGYSVSREKKESFPLTVTSAQKNPTAFYLCASSIGGWTGIQETQYFGPGTRLLVL.